The text below deals with one T cell receptor (beta chain). This record comes from a study of blood T cell repertoires in COVID-19. Study-level background: Acute-phase and convalescent COVID-19 samples originated in the United States, Italy and Spain. Nucleic acid was either cDNA or gDNA, and it came from T cells, B-cell-depleted T cells, or PBMCs.

Method: immunoSEQ multiplex PCR; TCRdb's copy keeps in-frame clones and lacks some. The sample lists some 310,000 clones; nearly 90% were seen once. Enrolled during active infection, Seattle patients were then followed longitudinally. The CDR3 is 16 amino acids. V gave up 4 bases and J gave up 0 bases; unmatched junction bases: 7. Germline CDR1 MNHEY, CDR2 SVGAGI. The sequence came from a woman in her 40s with COVID-19, enrolled during active disease. The sequenced sample was peripheral blood. The rearrangement links TRBV6-5 to TRBJ1-1, with TRBD1 identical over 8 bases. The CDR3 protein is CASSFDRGVMNTEAFF. CDR3 DNA sequence: TGTGCCAGCAGTTTTGACAGGGGCGTTATGAACACTGAAGCTTTCTTT.